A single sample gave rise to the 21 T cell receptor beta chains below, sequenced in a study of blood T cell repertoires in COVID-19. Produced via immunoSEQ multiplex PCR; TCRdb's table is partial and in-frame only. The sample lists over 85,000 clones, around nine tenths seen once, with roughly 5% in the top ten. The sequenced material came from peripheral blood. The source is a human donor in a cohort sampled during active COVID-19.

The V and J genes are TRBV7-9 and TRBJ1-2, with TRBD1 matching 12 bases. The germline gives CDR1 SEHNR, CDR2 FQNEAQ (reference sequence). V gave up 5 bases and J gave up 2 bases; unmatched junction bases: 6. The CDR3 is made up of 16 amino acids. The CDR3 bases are TGTGCCAGCAGCGAGGGACAGGGGGCGATCAACTATGGCTACACCTTC. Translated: CASSEGQGAINYGYTF. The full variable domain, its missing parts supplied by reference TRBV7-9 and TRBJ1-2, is DTGVSQNPRHKITKRGQNVTFRCDPISEHNRLYWYRQTLGQGPEFLTYFQNEAQLEKSRLLSDRFSAERPKGSFSTLEIQRTEQGDSAMYLCASSEGQGAINYGYTFGSGTRLTVV.

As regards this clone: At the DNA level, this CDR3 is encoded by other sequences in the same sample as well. The CDR3 nucleotides are TGTGCCAGCAGCTTAGGTGGCACAGGGGGCGCATACGAGCAGTACTTC. Translating gives CASSLGGTGGAYEQYF. The chain is built from TRBV11-2 and TRBJ2-7, with 9 bases matching TRBD1. The CDR3 spans 16 residues. The J segment lost 4 bases and the V segment lost 1 base, leaving 8 bases of the junction unmatched. CDR1 is SGHAT and CDR2 is FQNNGV in the germline V gene.

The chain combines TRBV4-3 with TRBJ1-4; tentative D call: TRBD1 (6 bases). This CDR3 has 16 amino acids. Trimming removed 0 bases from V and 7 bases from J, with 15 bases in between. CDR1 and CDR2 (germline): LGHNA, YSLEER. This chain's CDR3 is CASSQDPRDTGEKLFF. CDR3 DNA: TGCGCCAGCAGCCAAGATCCTCGGGACACAGGTGAAAAACTGTTTTTT.

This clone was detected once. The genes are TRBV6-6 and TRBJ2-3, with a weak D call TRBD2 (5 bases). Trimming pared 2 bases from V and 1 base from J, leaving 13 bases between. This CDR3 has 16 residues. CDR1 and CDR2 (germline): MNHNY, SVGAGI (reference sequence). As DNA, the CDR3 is TGTGCCAGCAGTTACCCTAGCAACGGAGGCACAGATACGCAGTATTTT. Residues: CASSYPSNGGTDTQYF.

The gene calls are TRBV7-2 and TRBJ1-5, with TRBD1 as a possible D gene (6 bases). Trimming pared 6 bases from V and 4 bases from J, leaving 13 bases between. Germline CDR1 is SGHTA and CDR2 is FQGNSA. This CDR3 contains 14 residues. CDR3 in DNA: TGTGCCAGCAGTATACAGGGTAGTAATCAGCCCCAGCATTTT. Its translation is CASSIQGSNQPQHF.

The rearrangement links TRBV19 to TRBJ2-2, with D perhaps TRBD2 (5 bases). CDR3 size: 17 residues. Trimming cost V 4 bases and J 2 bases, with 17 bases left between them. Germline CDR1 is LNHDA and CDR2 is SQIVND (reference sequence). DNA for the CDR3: TGTGCCAGTAGTACCGCCTCGAGCGGCGTAAACACCGGGGAGCTGTTTTTT. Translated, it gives CASSTASSGVNTGELFF.

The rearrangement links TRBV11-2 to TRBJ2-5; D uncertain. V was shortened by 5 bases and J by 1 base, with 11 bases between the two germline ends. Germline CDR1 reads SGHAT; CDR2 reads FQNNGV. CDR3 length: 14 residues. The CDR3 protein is CASSPSVGQETQYF. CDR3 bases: TGTGCCAGCAGCCCCAGCGTAGGCCAAGAGACCCAGTACTTC.

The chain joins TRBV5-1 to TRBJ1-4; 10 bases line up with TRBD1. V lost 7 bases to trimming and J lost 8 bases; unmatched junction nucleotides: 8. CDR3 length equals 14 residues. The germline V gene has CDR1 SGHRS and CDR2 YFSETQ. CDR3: CASGVGQGVEKLFF. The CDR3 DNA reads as TGCGCCAGCGGTGTAGGACAGGGGGTGGAAAAACTGTTTTTT.

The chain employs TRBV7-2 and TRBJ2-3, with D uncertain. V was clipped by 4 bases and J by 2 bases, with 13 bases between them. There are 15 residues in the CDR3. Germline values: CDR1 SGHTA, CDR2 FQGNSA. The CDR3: CASSYQVSYTDTQYF. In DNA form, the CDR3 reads TGTGCCAGCAGCTACCAAGTTTCCTACACAGATACGCAGTATTTT.

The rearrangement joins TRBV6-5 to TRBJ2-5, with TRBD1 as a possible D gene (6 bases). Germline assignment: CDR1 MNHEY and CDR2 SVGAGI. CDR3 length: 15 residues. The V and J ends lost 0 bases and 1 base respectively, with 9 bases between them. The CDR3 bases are TGTGCCAGCAGTTACTCGGACAGAAGCCAAGAGACCCAGTACTTC. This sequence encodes CASSYSDRSQETQYF.

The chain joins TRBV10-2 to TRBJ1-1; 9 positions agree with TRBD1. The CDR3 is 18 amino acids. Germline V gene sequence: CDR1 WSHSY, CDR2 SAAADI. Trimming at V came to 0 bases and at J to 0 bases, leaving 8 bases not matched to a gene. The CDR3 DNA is TGCGCCAGCAGTGAGTCACCAGGACAGGGGATCATGAACACTGAAGCTTTCTTT. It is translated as CASSESPGQGIMNTEAFF.

CDR3 amino acids: CASGRVLFYEQYF. The DNA of the CDR3 is TGTGCCAGCGGGCGGGTGTTGTTCTACGAGCAGTACTTC. V usage is TRBV2 and J usage is TRBJ2-7; D is possibly TRBD2 (5 bases). The CDR3 spans 13 residues. The germline V and J ends were trimmed by 8 bases and 3 bases, with 14 bases remaining between them. The V gene's germline CDR1 is SNHLY and CDR2 FYNNEI.

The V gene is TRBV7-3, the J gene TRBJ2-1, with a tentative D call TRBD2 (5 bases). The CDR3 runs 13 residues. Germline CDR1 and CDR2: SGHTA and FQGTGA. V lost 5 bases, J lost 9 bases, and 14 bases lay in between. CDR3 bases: TGTGCCAGCAGCCCCCCCTCGGGGTCTGAGCAGTTCTTC. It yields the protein CASSPPSGSEQFF.

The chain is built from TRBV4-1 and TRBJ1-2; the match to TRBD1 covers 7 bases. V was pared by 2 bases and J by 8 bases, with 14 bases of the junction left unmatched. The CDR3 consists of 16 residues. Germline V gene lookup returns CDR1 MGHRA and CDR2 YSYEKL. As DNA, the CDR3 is TGCGCCAGCAGCCAACCATCGGGACAGAGGTCTGGGGGCTACACCTTC. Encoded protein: CASSQPSGQRSGGYTF.

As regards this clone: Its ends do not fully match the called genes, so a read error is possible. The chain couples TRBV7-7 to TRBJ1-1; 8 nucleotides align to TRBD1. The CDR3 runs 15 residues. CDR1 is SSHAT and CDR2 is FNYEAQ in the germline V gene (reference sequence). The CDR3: CASSPPGQAYTEAFF. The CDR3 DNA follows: TGTGCTAGCAGCCCTCCGGGACAGGCTTACACTGAAGCTTTCTTT.

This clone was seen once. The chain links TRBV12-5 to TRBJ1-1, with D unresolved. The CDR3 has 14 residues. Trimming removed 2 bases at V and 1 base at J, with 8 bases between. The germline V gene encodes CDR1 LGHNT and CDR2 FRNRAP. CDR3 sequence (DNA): TGTGCTAGTGGTTTGATGCACAGGAACACTGAAGCTTTCTTT. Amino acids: CASGLMHRNTEAFF. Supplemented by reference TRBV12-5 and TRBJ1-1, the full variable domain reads DARVTQTPRHKVTEMGQEVTMRCQPILGHNTVFWYRQTMMQGLELLAYFRNRAPLDDSGMPKDRFSAEMPDATLATLKIQPSEPRDSAVYFCASGLMHRNTEAFFGQGTRLTVV.

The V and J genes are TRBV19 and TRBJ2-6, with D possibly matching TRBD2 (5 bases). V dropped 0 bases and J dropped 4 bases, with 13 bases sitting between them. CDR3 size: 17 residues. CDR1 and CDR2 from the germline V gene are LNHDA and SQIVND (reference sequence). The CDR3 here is CASSIDRASGGANVLTF. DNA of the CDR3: TGTGCCAGTAGTATAGATCGAGCGTCGGGGGGGGCCAACGTCCTGACTTTC.

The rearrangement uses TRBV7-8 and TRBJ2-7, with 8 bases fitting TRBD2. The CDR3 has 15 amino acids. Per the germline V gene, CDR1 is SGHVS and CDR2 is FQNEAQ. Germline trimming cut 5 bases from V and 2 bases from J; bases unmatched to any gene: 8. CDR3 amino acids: CASSELVAGTYEQYF. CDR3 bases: TGTGCCAGCAGCGAGCTGGTAGCGGGGACCTACGAGCAGTACTTC. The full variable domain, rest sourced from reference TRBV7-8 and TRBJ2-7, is GAGVSQSPRYKVAKRGQDVALRCDPISGHVSLFWYQQALGQGPEFLTYFQNEAQLDKSGLPSDRFFAERPEGSVSTLKIQRTQQEDSAVYLCASSELVAGTYEQYFGPGTRLTVT.

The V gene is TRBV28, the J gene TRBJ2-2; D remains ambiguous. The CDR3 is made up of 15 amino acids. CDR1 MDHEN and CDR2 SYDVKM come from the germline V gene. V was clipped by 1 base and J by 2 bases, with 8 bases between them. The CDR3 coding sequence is TGTGCCAGCAGTTTATTGCTAGGAAACACCGGGGAGCTGTTTTTT. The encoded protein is CASSLLLGNTGELFF.

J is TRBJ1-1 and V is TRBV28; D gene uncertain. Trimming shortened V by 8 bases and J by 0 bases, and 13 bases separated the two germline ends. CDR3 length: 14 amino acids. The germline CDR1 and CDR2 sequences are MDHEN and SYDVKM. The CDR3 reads CASGGYGLNTEAFF. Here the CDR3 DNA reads TGTGCCAGCGGCGGGTACGGCTTGAACACTGAAGCTTTCTTT.

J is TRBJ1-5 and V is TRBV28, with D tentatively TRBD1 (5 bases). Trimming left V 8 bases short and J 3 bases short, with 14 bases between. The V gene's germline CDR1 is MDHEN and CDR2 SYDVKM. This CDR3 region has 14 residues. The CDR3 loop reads CASVVGVPNQPQHF. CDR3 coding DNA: TGTGCCAGCGTGGTAGGGGTGCCCAATCAGCCCCAGCATTTT.